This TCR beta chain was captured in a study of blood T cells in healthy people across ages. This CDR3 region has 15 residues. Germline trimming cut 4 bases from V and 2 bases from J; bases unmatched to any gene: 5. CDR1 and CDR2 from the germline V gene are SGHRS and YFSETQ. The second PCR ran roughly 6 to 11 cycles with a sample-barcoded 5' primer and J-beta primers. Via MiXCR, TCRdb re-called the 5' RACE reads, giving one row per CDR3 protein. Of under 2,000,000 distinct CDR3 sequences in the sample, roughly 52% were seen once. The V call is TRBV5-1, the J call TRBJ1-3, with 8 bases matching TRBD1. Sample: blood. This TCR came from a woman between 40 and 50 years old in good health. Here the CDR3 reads CASSPQGAAGNTIYF. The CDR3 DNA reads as TGCGCCAGCAGCCCGCAGGGGGCCGCTGGAAACACCATATATTTT. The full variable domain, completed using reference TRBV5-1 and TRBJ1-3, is KAGVTQTPRYLIKTRGQQVTLSCSPISGHRSVSWYQQTPGQGLQFLFEYFSETQRNKGNFPGRFSGRQFSNSRSEMNVSTLELGDSALYLCASSPQGAAGNTIYFGEGSWLTVV.